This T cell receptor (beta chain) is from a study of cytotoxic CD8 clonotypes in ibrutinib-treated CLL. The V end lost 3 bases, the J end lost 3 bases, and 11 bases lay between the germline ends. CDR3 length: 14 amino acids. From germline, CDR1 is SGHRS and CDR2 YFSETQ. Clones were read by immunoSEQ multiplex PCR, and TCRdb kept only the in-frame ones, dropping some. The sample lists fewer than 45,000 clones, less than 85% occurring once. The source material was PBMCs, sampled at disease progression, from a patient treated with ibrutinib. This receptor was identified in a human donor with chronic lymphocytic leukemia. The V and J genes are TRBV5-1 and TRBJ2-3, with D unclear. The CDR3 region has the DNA TGCGCCAGCAGCTACCGGACGGCTACAGATACGCAGTATTTT. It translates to CASSYRTATDTQYF.